The 30 T cell receptor beta chains listed next were all sequenced from one sample in a study of cytomegalovirus exposure and HLA in healthy donors. The primer mix had 60 Vbeta and 13 Jbeta primers. Assay: immunoSEQ multiplex PCR; the TCRdb copy retains only in-frame clones and omits some. The repertoire table contains more than 90,000 clones. Sequenced material: PBMCs. Receptors originate from a man aged 25 to 40 in good health and CMV-seronegative.

This chain links TRBV11-2 with TRBJ2-1; D is ambiguous. Germline CDR1 is SGHAT and CDR2 is FQNNGV. V gave up 6 bases and J gave up 0 bases, with 12 bases separating them. The CDR3 sequence is 15 residues long. As DNA, the CDR3 is TGTGCCAGCAGGAATACAAGGAGCTCCTACAATGAGCAGTTCTTC. The encoded protein is CASRNTRSSYNEQFF.

CDR3 sequence: CASSDVLNREAFF. In DNA form, the CDR3 reads TGTGCCAGCAGTGATGTCCTAAACAGGGAAGCTTTCTTT. The chain carries TRBV2 and TRBJ1-1, with D possibly matching TRBD1 (5 bases). Germline CDR1 reads SNHLY; CDR2 reads FYNNEI. The CDR3 is made up of 13 amino acids. With 3 bases removed from V and 8 bases from J, the gap between germline ends came to 13 bases.

The CDR3 DNA sequence: TGCGCCAGCAGCTTGTTTTCCCAGGGGTTCGACACCGGGGAGCTGTTTTTT. This sequence encodes CASSLFSQGFDTGELFF. The V call is TRBV5-1, the J call TRBJ2-2, with D perhaps TRBD1 (6 bases). This CDR3 spans 17 amino acids. V lost 1 base and J lost 3, with 16 bases in between. Germline V gene sequence: CDR1 SGHRS, CDR2 YFSETQ.

The chain combines TRBV27 with TRBJ2-1, with 7 positions matching TRBD1. The CDR3 has 17 residues. Germline trimming cut 5 bases from V and 2 bases from J; bases unmatched to any gene: 12. The V gene's germline CDR1 is MNHEY and CDR2 SMNVEV (reference sequence). In nucleotides, the CDR3 is TGTGCCAGCAGTGGAGAGCCGACAGGGCTCGCCTACAATGAGCAGTTCTTC. Translated: CASSGEPTGLAYNEQFF.

The V gene is TRBV9, the J gene TRBJ2-6; D perhaps matches TRBD2 (6 bases). Trimming cost V 4 bases and J 0 bases, with 23 bases left between them. From germline, CDR1 is SGDLS and CDR2 YYNGEE. The length of the CDR3 is 20 residues. As DNA, the CDR3 is TGTGCCAGCAGCCCGGGCCCGATGGGGCGGGGTCTCTCTGGGGCCAACGTCCTGACTTTC. Its translation: CASSPGPMGRGLSGANVLTF.

The chain has TRBV27 and TRBJ2-5; 9 bases fit TRBD1. Trimming took 3 bases from V and 2 from J; bases not matched to a gene: 10. The CDR3 has 17 amino acids. Germline values: CDR1 MNHEY, CDR2 SMNVEV (reference sequence). CDR3 coding DNA: TGTGCCAGCAGTTTCCTACCGGGACAGGGAAAGCAAGAGACCCAGTACTTC. Protein product: CASSFLPGQGKQETQYF.

The CDR3 region is CASSFLAGVQDTQYF. CDR3 DNA sequence: TGTGCCAGCAGCTTCCTAGCGGGGGTTCAGGATACGCAGTATTTT. The chain is built from TRBV7-2 and TRBJ2-3; 10 bases are shared with TRBD2. This CDR3 has 15 amino acids. Unmatched junction bases numbered 6, after V lost 3 bases and J lost 6 bases. CDR1 is SGHTA and CDR2 is FQGNSA in the germline V gene.

Details on this clone: In the same sample, other DNA sequences code for this CDR3. J is TRBJ2-5 and V is TRBV6-5, with TRBD1 as a possible D gene (5 bases). There are 14 residues in the CDR3. Trimming took 1 base from V and 2 from J, leaving 8 bases between them. Germline V gene sequence: CDR1 MNHEY, CDR2 SVGAGI. The CDR3 sequence is CASSYLTDQETQYF. The CDR3 nucleotides are TGTGCCAGCAGTTACTTGACAGATCAAGAGACCCAGTACTTC.

The chain recombines TRBV29-1 with TRBJ2-7; D gene unclear. This CDR3 spans 12 amino acids. CDR1 is SQVTM, CDR2 ANQGSEA, per germline. V shed 5 bases and J shed 3 bases, with 11 bases lying between them. DNA of the CDR3: TGCAGCGTTACCGAGCCCTACTACGAGCAGTACTTC. The encoded protein is CSVTEPYYEQYF.

J is TRBJ2-7 and V is TRBV28, with D perhaps matching TRBD1 (6 bases). There are 14 residues in the CDR3. Trimming pared 4 bases from V and 3 bases from J, leaving 13 bases between. Germline loops: CDR1 MDHEN, CDR2 SYDVKM. CDR3 nucleotide sequence: TGTGCCAGCAGTTCACCGGGACATAACTACGAGCAGTACTTC. It yields the protein CASSSPGHNYEQYF.

This chain links TRBV5-1 with TRBJ2-1; tentatively, D is TRBD2 (7 bases). V was pared by 0 bases and J by 9 bases, with 16 bases between. Germline V gives CDR1 SGHRS, CDR2 YFSETQ. CDR3 length: 15 residues. The CDR3, as DNA: TGCGCCAGCAGCTTGGAAGGGGGGGCCCCAGGTGAGCAGTTCTTC. This translates into CASSLEGGAPGEQFF.

The chain links TRBV5-1 to TRBJ2-7, with TRBD2 matching over 13 bases. Germline lookup yields CDR1 SGHRS and CDR2 YFSETQ. The V segment lost 1 base and the J segment 6 bases; nucleotides outside the gene matches: 7. This CDR3 has 16 residues. CDR3 in DNA: TGCGCCAGCAGCTTGACTAGCGGGGGGGCAGTCTCCGAGCAGTACTTC. Amino acid sequence: CASSLTSGGAVSEQYF. Together with reference TRBV5-1 and TRBJ2-7, the CDR3 gives the full variable domain: KAGVTQTPRYLIKTRGQQVTLSCSPISGHRSVSWYQQTPGQGLQFLFEYFSETQRNKGNFPGRFSGRQFSNSRSEMNVSTLELGDSALYLCASSLTSGGAVSEQYFGPGTRLTVT.

The chain combines TRBV25-1 with TRBJ2-1, with 8 bases that match TRBD1. V shed 8 bases and J 4 bases; nucleotides not matched to a gene: 1. The CDR3 covers 12 residues. The germline CDR1 and CDR2 sequences are MGHDK and SYGVNS. DNA for the CDR3: TGTGCCAGCGGGACAGGTTACAATGAGCAGTTCTTC. Protein sequence: CASGTGYNEQFF.

V gene TRBV2 combines with J gene TRBJ2-7; possible D gene TRBD2, 6 bases. Germline CDR1 is SNHLY and CDR2 is FYNNEI. V shed 1 base and J shed 3 bases, with 10 bases lying between them. The CDR3 loop spans 14 amino acids. In DNA, the CDR3 is TGTGCCAGCAGTGAAGTAGGGACTCGCTACGAGCAGTACTTC. It translates to CASSEVGTRYEQYF.

The rearrangement joins TRBV18 to TRBJ2-3; TRBD2 aligns across 14 bases. The germline CDR1 and CDR2 sequences are KGHSH and LQKENI. The CDR3 runs to 18 residues. With 3 bases clipped from V and 2 bases from J, the junction kept 7 bases outside the gene matches. CDR3 nucleotides: TGTGCCAGCTCACCGTTACCGGGACTAGCGGGGGACACAGATACGCAGTATTTT. This translates into CASSPLPGLAGDTDTQYF.

V is TRBV29-1 and J is TRBJ2-7; 10 positions match TRBD1. V trimming: 2 bases; J trimming: 5 bases; junction bases outside the gene matches: 12. Looked up from germline, CDR1 is SQVTM and CDR2 is ANQGSEA. The CDR3 totals 16 residues. The CDR3 sequence: CSVERDRGATRNEQYF. In DNA, the CDR3 is TGCAGCGTTGAAAGGGACAGGGGAGCTACGAGGAACGAGCAGTACTTC.

The rearrangement uses TRBV10-1 and TRBJ2-2, with 7 bases identical to TRBD1. Looked up from germline, CDR1 is WNHNN and CDR2 is SYGVQD (reference sequence). V lost 2 bases to trimming and J lost 0 bases; unmatched junction nucleotides: 3. This CDR3 comprises 16 residues. CDR3 nucleotide sequence: TGCGCCAGCAGTGAGCTCAGGGGGTCGAACACCGGGGAGCTGTTTTTT. It translates to CASSELRGSNTGELFF.

The CDR3 DNA follows: TGCGCCAGCAGCCCCCCTCGGAGCGGGGAAGAGACCCAGTACTTC. This codes for CASSPPRSGEETQYF. The genes are TRBV4-1 and TRBJ2-5; 7 bases align to TRBD2. V was clipped by 4 bases and J by 3 bases; unmatched bases: 8. The CDR3 spans 15 residues. The germline CDR1 and CDR2 sequences are MGHRA and YSYEKL.

This chain joins TRBV7-2 and TRBJ2-7; TRBD1 matches 7 bases. The CDR3 spans 13 residues. Looked up from germline, CDR1 is SGHTA and CDR2 is FQGNSA. Trimming removed 4 bases from V and 3 bases from J; junction bases left unmatched: 3. This CDR3 is CASSWPGGYEQYF. CDR3 sequence (DNA): TGTGCCAGCAGCTGGCCAGGGGGCTACGAGCAGTACTTC.

The V and J genes are TRBV6-5 and TRBJ2-7; the match to TRBD1 covers 10 bases. Germline CDR1 MNHEY, CDR2 SVGAGI. CDR3 length: 14 amino acids. J was trimmed by 2 bases and V by 6 bases; bases with no gene match: 4. Written as DNA, the CDR3 is TGTGCCAGCAGCCCTGACAGGGGGCCCTACGAGCAGTACTTC. This sequence encodes CASSPDRGPYEQYF.

J is TRBJ2-7 and V is TRBV14; 8 nucleotides agree with TRBD2. V trimming: 1 base; J trimming: 8 bases; junction bases outside the gene matches: 7. The CDR3 spans 14 residues. Germline V gene data show CDR1 as SGHDN and CDR2 as FVKESK. The CDR3 bases are TGTGCCAGCAGCCAAGCAGGGACTAGTAGTAAGCAGTACTTC. Its protein product is CASSQAGTSSKQYF.

CDR3 protein: CASSSTPQETQYF. DNA for the CDR3: TGCGCCAGCAGCTCGACACCTCAAGAGACCCAGTACTTC. J is TRBJ2-5 and V is TRBV5-1, with D unresolved. The ends were cut back, 3 bases at V and 2 bases at J, with 8 bases in the middle. The CDR3 is 13 amino acids. Per the germline V gene, CDR1 is SGHRS and CDR2 is YFSETQ.

The chain recombines TRBV7-9 with TRBJ1-6; 9 nucleotides align to TRBD1. The CDR3 runs 15 residues. V lost 4 bases to trimming and J lost 8 bases; unmatched junction nucleotides: 6. Per germline, CDR1 SEHNR and CDR2 FQNEAQ (reference sequence). The CDR3 bases are TGTGCCAGCAGCTCACAGGGGGCTACTGATTCACCCCTCCACTTT. This encodes CASSSQGATDSPLHF.

V and J are TRBV6-5 and TRBJ2-3, with D possibly matching TRBD2 (5 bases). The V gene's germline CDR1 is MNHEY and CDR2 SVGAGI. V lost 5 bases, J lost 3 bases, and 12 bases lay in between. The CDR3 consists of 14 residues. In DNA, the CDR3 is TGTGCCAGCAGTCCGCAACTAGAAACAGATACGCAGTATTTT. Protein sequence: CASSPQLETDTQYF.

The chain employs TRBV6-1 and TRBJ2-5; the match to TRBD2 covers 9 bases. The germline CDR1 and CDR2 sequences are MNHNS and SASEGT. After removal of 0 bases from V and 5 bases from J, the junction contained 13 bases not matched to a gene. The CDR3 runs 18 residues. CDR3 protein: CASSEAPGLAGSGETQYF. The DNA of the CDR3 is TGTGCCAGCAGTGAAGCGCCGGGGCTAGCGGGGTCCGGGGAGACCCAGTACTTC.

This chain connects TRBV30 to TRBJ2-7; TRBD1 aligns across 11 bases. The CDR3 is made up of 13 amino acids. Germline trimming cut 4 bases from V and 3 bases from J; bases unmatched to any gene: 2. CDR1 GTSNPN and CDR2 SVGIG come from the germline V gene (reference sequence). CDR3 DNA: TGTGCCTGGACCGGGACAGGGGGCTACGAGCAGTACTTC. Residues: CAWTGTGGYEQYF.

The chain has TRBV11-2 and TRBJ1-2; D gene unclear. The V end lost 1 base, the J end lost 5 bases, and 11 bases lay between the germline ends. The CDR3 runs 14 residues. Germline CDR1 reads SGHAT; CDR2 reads FQNNGV. CDR3 coding DNA: TGTGCCAGCAGCTTAGGTGCGGATCTTTATGGCTACACCTTC. Residues: CASSLGADLYGYTF.

The rearrangement uses TRBV5-5 and TRBJ2-1; no definite D call. The CDR3 is 14 amino acids. Germline V CDR1 and CDR2: SGHKS, YYEKEE (reference sequence). Trimming removed 4 bases at V and 6 bases at J, with 14 bases between. For the CDR3, the DNA is TGTGCCAGCAGCAACCACGAGCTCGGCAATGAGCAGTTCTTC. Translation gives CASSNHELGNEQFF.

This chain connects TRBV5-1 to TRBJ2-5; D call uncertain. In germline, CDR1 is SGHRS, CDR2 YFSETQ. V dropped 3 bases and J dropped 2 bases, with 11 bases sitting between them. This CDR3 is 14 amino acids long. DNA of the CDR3: TGCGCCAGCAGCTCGAACACAGAGCAAGAGACCCAGTACTTC. Protein sequence: CASSSNTEQETQYF.

The chain joins TRBV2 to TRBJ2-5, with D unresolved. The CDR3 has 13 residues. Germline V lookup: CDR1 SNHLY, CDR2 FYNNEI. V shed 8 bases and J shed 3 bases, with 13 bases lying between them. CDR3 DNA: TGTGCCAGCGGGCCTCGATCGAAAGAGACCCAGTACTTC. It is translated as CASGPRSKETQYF.